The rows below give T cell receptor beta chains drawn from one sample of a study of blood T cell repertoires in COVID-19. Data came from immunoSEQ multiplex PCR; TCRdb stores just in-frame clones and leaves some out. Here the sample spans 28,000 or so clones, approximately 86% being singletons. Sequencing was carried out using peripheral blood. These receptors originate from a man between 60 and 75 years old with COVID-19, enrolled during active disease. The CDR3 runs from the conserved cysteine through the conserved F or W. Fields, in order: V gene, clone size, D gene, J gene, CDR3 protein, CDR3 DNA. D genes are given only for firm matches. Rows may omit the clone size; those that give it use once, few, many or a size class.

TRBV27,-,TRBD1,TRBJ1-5,CASSQGAPGGNQPQHF,TGTGCCAGCAGTCAGGGGGCTCCGGGGGGCAATCAGCCCCAGCATTTT
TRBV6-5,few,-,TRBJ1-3,CASSYELVPGNTIYF,TGTGCCAGCTCCTATGAACTGGTTCCGGGAAACACCATATATTTT
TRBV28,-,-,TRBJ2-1,CASTLEGSLNEQFF,TGTGCCAGCACTTTAGAGGGATCCCTCAATGAGCAGTTCTTC
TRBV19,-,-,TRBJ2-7,CASSYRRGYEQYF,TGTGCCAGTAGTTACCGACGGGGCTACGAGCAGTACTTC
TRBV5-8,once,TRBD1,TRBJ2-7,CASSPDRSEWRQYF,TGTGCCAGCAGCCCGGACAGGTCAGAGTGGCGCCAGTACTTC
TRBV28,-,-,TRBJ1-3,CASSAAGGSSGNTIYF,TGTGCCAGCAGTGCGGCGGGGGGAAGCTCTGGAAACACCATATATTTT
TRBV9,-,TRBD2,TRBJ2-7,CASSVDGVAGDEQYF,TGTGCCAGCAGCGTAGATGGGGTAGCGGGAGACGAGCAGTACTTC
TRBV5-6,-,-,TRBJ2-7,CASSLAQTTYEQYF,TGTGCCAGCAGCTTGGCTCAAACAACCTACGAGCAGTACTTC
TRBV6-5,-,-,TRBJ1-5,CASTAIALGGQPQHF,TGTGCCAGCACCGCAATTGCTTTGGGGGGGCAGCCCCAGCATTTT
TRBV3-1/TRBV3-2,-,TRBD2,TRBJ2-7,CASSQFAGESEQYF,TGTGCCAGCAGCCAATTCGCGGGAGAGAGCGAGCAGTACTTC
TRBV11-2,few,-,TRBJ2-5,CASSLVQETQYF,TGTGCCAGCAGCTTAGTACAAGAGACCCAGTACTTC
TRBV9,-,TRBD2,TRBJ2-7,CASSSGGKEQYF,TGTGCCAGCAGCTCCGGGGGGAAGGAGCAGTACTTC
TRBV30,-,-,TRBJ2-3,CACLSEGKSTDTQYF,TGTGCCTGCCTTTCGGAGGGCAAAAGCACAGATACGCAGTATTTT
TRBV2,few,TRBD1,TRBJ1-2,CASMKGTGWDYGYTF,TGTGCCAGCATGAAGGGGACAGGGTGGGACTATGGCTACACCTTC
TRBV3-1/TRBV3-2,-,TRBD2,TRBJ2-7,CASSPGTSGSYEQYF,TGTGCCAGCAGCCCAGGGACTAGCGGCTCCTACGAGCAGTACTTC
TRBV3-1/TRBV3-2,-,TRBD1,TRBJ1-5,CASSQTGTGYVQPQHF,TGTGCCAGCAGCCAGACCGGGACAGGGTACGTTCAGCCCCAGCATTTT
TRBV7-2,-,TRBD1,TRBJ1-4,CASSLDRGREKLFF,TGTGCCAGCAGCCTCGACAGGGGGCGTGAAAAACTGTTTTTT
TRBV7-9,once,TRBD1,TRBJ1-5,CASSSDRGERNQPQHF,TGTGCCAGCAGCTCGGACAGGGGAGAGCGCAATCAGCCCCAGCATTTT
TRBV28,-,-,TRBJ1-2,CASSFRPFVDGYTF,TGTGCCAGCAGTTTCAGGCCTTTTGTGGATGGCTACACCTTC
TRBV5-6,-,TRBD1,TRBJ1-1,CASSSGQGDTEAFF,TGTGCCAGCAGCTCCGGACAGGGAGACACTGAAGCTTTCTTT
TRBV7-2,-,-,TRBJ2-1,CASSTQRVLNEQFF,TGTGCCAGCAGCACCCAGCGGGTACTTAATGAGCAGTTCTTC
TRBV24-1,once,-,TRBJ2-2,CATSQDSSELFF,TGTGCCACCAGCCAGGACAGTTCGGAGCTGTTTTTT
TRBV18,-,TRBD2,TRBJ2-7,CASSRSASGTSGSSYEQYF,TGTGCCAGCTCACGGTCAGCGAGCGGGACTAGCGGGAGTAGCTACGAGCAGTACTTC
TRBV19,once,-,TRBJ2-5,CASSIRRSPQETQYF,TGTGCCAGTAGTATTAGACGGAGTCCTCAAGAGACCCAGTACTTC
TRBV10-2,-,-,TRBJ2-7,CASRGEPGAYEQYF,TGCGCCAGCAGAGGAGAGCCGGGAGCCTACGAGCAGTACTTC
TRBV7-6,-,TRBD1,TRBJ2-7,CASSPRQGGRPPYF,TGTGCCAGCAGCCCGCGACAGGGGGGTCGTCCCCCGTACTTC
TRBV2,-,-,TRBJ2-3,CASESADTQYF,TGTGCCAGCGAGAGCGCAGATACGCAGTATTTT
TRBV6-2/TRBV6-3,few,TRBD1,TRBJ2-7,CASSTGTGGEQYF,TGTGCCAGCAGCACCGGGACAGGGGGCGAGCAGTACTTC
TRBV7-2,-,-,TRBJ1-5,CASSLGRFQPQHF,TGTGCCAGCAGCCTGGGCCGTTTTCAGCCCCAGCATTTT
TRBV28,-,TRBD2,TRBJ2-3,CASSRSGRAPDTQYF,TGTGCCAGCAGTCGGAGCGGGAGGGCCCCAGATACGCAGTATTTT
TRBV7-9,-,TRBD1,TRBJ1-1,CASSDHRGQNTEAFF,TGTGCCAGCAGCGATCACAGGGGGCAGAACACTGAAGCTTTCTTT
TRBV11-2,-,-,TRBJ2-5,CASSRNTGEQETQYF,TGTGCCAGCAGCAGAAACACAGGAGAACAAGAGACCCAGTACTTC
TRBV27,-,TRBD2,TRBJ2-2,CASSLSSGTLVGELFF,TGTGCCAGCAGTTTATCTAGCGGGACCCTCGTCGGGGAGCTGTTTTTT
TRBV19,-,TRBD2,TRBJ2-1,CASNKRGVAGNEQFF,TGTGCCAGTAACAAAAGGGGGGTAGCGGGGAATGAGCAGTTCTTC
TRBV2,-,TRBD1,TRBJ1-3,CASRNRGDTIYF,TGTGCCAGCAGAAACAGGGGAGACACCATATATTTT
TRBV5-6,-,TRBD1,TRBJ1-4,CASSSPDRGREKLFF,TGTGCCAGCAGCTCCCCCGACAGGGGTCGAGAAAAACTGTTTTTT
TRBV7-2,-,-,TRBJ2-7,CASSARDFDKQYF,TGTGCCAGCAGTGCCCGGGACTTCGACAAGCAGTACTTC
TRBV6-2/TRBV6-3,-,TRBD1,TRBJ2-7,CASSYPHRQGPYEQYF,TGTGCCAGCAGTTACCCCCATCGACAGGGCCCCTACGAGCAGTACTTC
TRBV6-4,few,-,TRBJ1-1,CASSDRGNTEAFF,TGTGCCAGCAGTGACAGGGGGAACACTGAAGCTTTCTTT